A single sample gave rise to the 29 T cell receptor beta chains below, sequenced in a study of shared clonotypes between healthy human individuals. Clones were read by immunoSEQ multiplex PCR, and TCRdb kept only the in-frame ones, dropping some. The table lists more than 1.2 million clones, approximately 98.5% of them singletons, with roughly 0.35% in the top ten. The specimen was naive CD4+ T cells sorted from blood. The subset: CD45RA+ positively selected. Receptors were obtained from a man aged 25-45 years in good health.

This chain uses TRBV7-9 with TRBJ1-6; 7 bases fit TRBD1. The ends lost 6 bases at V and 7 bases at J; junction bases unmatched: 6. CDR1 SEHNR and CDR2 FQNEAQ come from the germline V gene (reference sequence). The CDR3 totals 14 residues. The CDR3 loop reads CASRRTGENSPLHF. The CDR3 bases are TGTGCCAGCAGACGGACAGGAGAAAATTCACCCCTCCACTTT.

This chain connects TRBV11-3 to TRBJ2-3; TRBD2 agrees at 13 bases. Germline CDR1 is SGHNT and CDR2 is YENEEA. V trimming: 5 bases; J trimming: 0 bases; junction bases outside the gene matches: 8. The CDR3 extends over 18 amino acids. The CDR3 region has the DNA TGTGCCAGCAGCCCGGGACTAGCGGGAACCGCTAGCACAGATACGCAGTATTTT. This translates into CASSPGLAGTASTDTQYF.

The chain links TRBV5-1 to TRBJ2-5, with 9 nucleotides matching TRBD1. The CDR3 consists of 17 residues. Germline values: CDR1 SGHRS, CDR2 YFSETQ. The V and J ends lost 2 bases and 3 bases, in that order; junction bases with no gene match: 11. The DNA for the CDR3 is TGCGCCAGCAGCTTAAACAGGGGACAGGGAAGGAAAGAGACCCAGTACTTC. Protein: CASSLNRGQGRKETQYF.

This sequence joins TRBV6-5 and TRBJ2-7, with D perhaps matching TRBD1 or TRBD2 (5 bases each). The CDR3 is 13 residues long. CDR1 is MNHEY and CDR2 is SVGAGI in the germline V gene. Trimming pared 4 bases from V and 3 bases from J, leaving 10 bases between. CDR3 coding DNA: TGTGCCAGCAGTTTATGGGACGACTACGAGCAGTACTTC. Translating gives CASSLWDDYEQYF.

The chain is built from TRBV9 and TRBJ2-1; 9 bases align to TRBD2. Germline loops: CDR1 SGDLS, CDR2 YYNGEE. The J segment lost 7 bases and the V segment lost 5 bases, leaving 13 bases of the junction unmatched. The CDR3 totals 16 residues. As DNA, the CDR3 is TGTGCCAGCAGTGGCAGTACGCGGGAGGGCTGGAATGAGCAGTTCTTC. Amino acids: CASSGSTREGWNEQFF.

For the CDR3, the DNA is TGTGCCAGCAGCCTTAGGGCGAACACTGAAGCTTTCTTT. Translated, it gives CASSLRANTEAFF. The chain carries TRBV6-5 and TRBJ1-1; D call uncertain. V lost 6 bases and J lost 1, with 9 bases in between. CDR3 size: 13 residues. Germline assignment: CDR1 MNHEY and CDR2 SVGAGI.

To note about this clone: The sample has other DNA sequences that encode this CDR3 too. V is TRBV28 and J is TRBJ1-2, with a weak D call TRBD1 (5 bases). Germline V gives CDR1 MDHEN, CDR2 SYDVKM. V lost 5 bases and J 5 bases, leaving 9 bases between the germline ends. The CDR3 covers 12 residues. Here the CDR3 DNA reads TGTGCCAGCAGTCTAAGACAGTATGGCTACACCTTC. Translation gives CASSLRQYGYTF.

In this sample, this clone turned up once. This chain joins TRBV6-5 and TRBJ2-2, with unresolved D. The CDR3 has 12 residues. Germline CDR1 is MNHEY and CDR2 is SVGAGI. V dropped 6 bases and J dropped 7 bases, with 9 bases sitting between them. CDR3 residues: CASRLWVGELFF. DNA of the CDR3: TGTGCCAGCAGGCTCTGGGTCGGGGAGCTGTTTTTT.

For this clone: Other DNA sequences of this sample code for an identical CDR3. The chain carries TRBV28 and TRBJ2-7; TRBD2 matches at 8 bases. CDR3 length equals 14 residues. Germline V lookup: CDR1 MDHEN, CDR2 SYDVKM. Trimming removed 2 bases from V and 4 bases from J; junction bases left unmatched: 4. The DNA of the CDR3 is TGTGCCAGCAGTTTACCCGGGAGGGGTTACGAGCAGTACTTC. Its protein is CASSLPGRGYEQYF. Using reference TRBV28 and TRBJ2-7 for the parts outside the CDR3, the full variable domain is DVKVTQSSRYLVKRTGEKVFLECVQDMDHENMFWYRQDPGLGLRLIYFSYDVKMKEKGDIPEGYSVSREKKERFSLILESASTNQTSMYLCASSLPGRGYEQYFGPGTRLTVT.

The rearrangement joins TRBV7-9 to TRBJ2-7; maybe TRBD2 (5 bases). The V and J ends lost 4 bases and 0 bases respectively, with 10 bases between them. This CDR3 spans 14 amino acids. Germline V CDR1 and CDR2: SEHNR, FQNEAQ (reference sequence). The CDR3 loop is CASSYARVSYEQYF. CDR3 DNA sequence: TGTGCCAGCAGCTATGCGCGGGTCTCCTACGAGCAGTACTTC.

This clone was observed once. The rearrangement joins TRBV11-3 to TRBJ1-1; the D is unclear. CDR3 length equals 13 residues. The germline CDR1 and CDR2 sequences are SGHNT and YENEEA. V was pared by 3 bases and J by 3 bases, with 8 bases between. The chain's CDR3 is CASSFDVDTEAFF. The DNA of the CDR3 is TGTGCCAGCAGCTTCGATGTGGACACTGAAGCTTTCTTT.

The J gene is TRBJ2-7, the V gene TRBV28; D tentatively reads TRBD1 or TRBD2 (5 bases each). Trimming cost V 11 bases and J 7 bases, with 18 bases left between them. CDR1 and CDR2 (germline): MDHEN, SYDVKM. The CDR3 sequence is 12 residues long. The CDR3 loop reads CARGAISGEQYF. The CDR3 region has the DNA TGTGCCCGGGGCGCTATATCTGGAGAGCAGTACTTC.

This rearrangement joins TRBV15 to TRBJ2-7; 7 nucleotides line up with TRBD2. Per the germline V gene, CDR1 is LNHNV and CDR2 is YYDKDF (reference sequence). CDR3 length equals 16 residues. Losses at the gene ends were 3 bases for V and 5 bases for J; bases not matched to a gene: 13. In DNA, the CDR3 is TGTGCCACCAGCAGGGAAACCGGGACTATTCTCAACGAGCAGTACTTC. Its protein product is CATSRETGTILNEQYF.

The V call is TRBV2, the J call TRBJ2-2; D remains ambiguous. Looked up from germline, CDR1 is SNHLY and CDR2 is FYNNEI. Trimming took off 5 bases at V and 4 bases at J, with 8 bases between the two ends. The CDR3 runs 13 residues. CDR3 region: CASSPRLTGELFF. CDR3 nucleotide sequence: TGTGCCAGCAGTCCCAGGCTCACCGGGGAGCTGTTTTTT.

The chain links TRBV7-9 to TRBJ2-7; 8 positions agree with TRBD2. This CDR3 has 15 amino acids. After removal of 0 bases from V and 4 bases from J, the junction contained 5 bases not matched to a gene. Germline CDR1 and CDR2: SEHNR and FQNEAQ (reference sequence). The CDR3 DNA is TGTGCCAGCAGCTTAGCGCGGGGGGCGGTTTACGAGCAGTACTTC. It encodes CASSLARGAVYEQYF.

V gene TRBV4-3 combines with J gene TRBJ2-3; TRBD2 matches 8 bases. V dropped 0 bases and J dropped 4; count of bases not matched to a gene: 6. CDR1 is LGHNA and CDR2 is YSLEER in the germline V gene. This CDR3 has 16 residues. Here the CDR3 DNA reads TGCGCCAGCAGCCAAGATTGGCTAGCGGGCCCAGATACGCAGTATTTT. Translated, it gives CASSQDWLAGPDTQYF.

The CDR3 is CASSPGTSGSTGELFF. The CDR3 region has the DNA TGTGCCAGCAGCCCCGGGACTAGCGGGAGCACCGGGGAGCTGTTTTTT. The V call is TRBV7-8, the J call TRBJ2-2; TRBD2 agrees at 14 bases. The CDR3 consists of 16 residues. Germline V CDR1 and CDR2: SGHVS, FQNEAQ. The trim removed 5 bases at V and 4 bases at J, leaving 3 bases unmatched.

This chain connects TRBV27 to TRBJ2-5, with 9 nucleotides matching TRBD2. V shed 3 bases and J 0 bases; nucleotides not matched to a gene: 14. The CDR3 totals 19 residues. Germline V CDR1 and CDR2: MNHEY, SMNVEV (reference sequence). The CDR3 loop reads CASSFRPAQLAGYQETQYF. The CDR3 region has the DNA TGTGCCAGCAGTTTTCGACCCGCCCAACTAGCGGGTTACCAAGAGACCCAGTACTTC.

J is TRBJ2-2 and V is TRBV18; D unresolved. This CDR3 has 13 residues. Trimming cost V 6 bases and J 6 bases, with 11 bases left between them. Germline V lookup: CDR1 KGHSH, CDR2 LQKENI. In DNA form, the CDR3 reads TGTGCCAGCTCCCCCGACTTGGCCGGGGAGCTGTTTTTT. Translated: CASSPDLAGELFF.

The CDR3 nucleotides read TGTGCCAGTAGTATCCTGAGGGGGCAGGGACCAGATACGCAGTATTTT. It is translated as CASSILRGQGPDTQYF. V usage is TRBV19 and J usage is TRBJ2-3; 7 nucleotides align to TRBD1. CDR1 is LNHDA, CDR2 SQIVND, per germline (reference sequence). V dropped 3 bases and J dropped 4; count of bases not matched to a gene: 10. CDR3 size: 16 residues.

The V and J genes are TRBV29-1 and TRBJ1-2; D is possibly TRBD1 (6 bases). V gave up 5 bases and J gave up 2 bases, with 12 bases separating them. Germline values: CDR1 SQVTM, CDR2 ANQGSEA. The CDR3 runs 13 residues. The CDR3 loop reads CSVWGGANYGYTF. The CDR3 DNA is TGCAGCGTTTGGGGGGGGGCGAACTATGGCTACACCTTC.

This clone appeared a single time. This rearrangement joins TRBV7-8 to TRBJ2-3; D may be TRBD2 (7 bases). V was trimmed by 5 bases and J by 0 bases, leaving 15 bases between them. The CDR3 length is 16 residues. Germline V gives CDR1 SGHVS, CDR2 FQNEAQ. The CDR3 is CASSGWRGPSTDTQYF. The CDR3 DNA follows: TGTGCCAGCAGCGGATGGCGGGGGCCTAGCACAGATACGCAGTATTTT.

The chain recombines TRBV18 with TRBJ2-7; no definite D call. The CDR3 spans 13 residues. Looked up from germline, CDR1 is KGHSH and CDR2 is LQKENI. V lost 4 bases to trimming and J lost 2 bases, with 9 bases between them. The CDR3 sequence is CASSRDATYEQYF. The CDR3 DNA reads as TGTGCCAGCTCACGTGACGCCACCTACGAGCAGTACTTC. Drawing the rest from reference TRBV18 and TRBJ2-7, the complete variable domain is NAGVMQNPRHLVRRRGQEARLRCSPMKGHSHVYWYRQLPEEGLKFMVYLQKENIIDESGMPKERFSAEFPKEGPSILRIQQVVRGDSAAYFCASSRDATYEQYFGPGTRLTVT.

A word on this clone: The identical CDR3 is also encoded by other nucleotide sequences in the sample. This chain connects TRBV5-1 to TRBJ2-5; D is unclear. The CDR3 contains 12 residues. Trimming took 4 bases from V and 2 from J, leaving 6 bases between them. From germline, CDR1 is SGHRS and CDR2 YFSETQ. The CDR3 DNA reads as TGCGCCAGCAGCCCCGGGCAAGAGACCCAGTACTTC. Translation: CASSPGQETQYF.

The J gene is TRBJ2-7, the V gene TRBV2; D gene ambiguous. The CDR3 spans 15 residues. The V gene's germline CDR1 is SNHLY and CDR2 FYNNEI. V shed 4 bases and J shed 1 base, with 14 bases lying between them. For the CDR3, the DNA is TGTGCCAGCAGTGGTTTTACCGACGGATCCTACGAGCAGTACTTC. Its protein is CASSGFTDGSYEQYF.

The chain employs TRBV28 and TRBJ2-7, with D tentatively TRBD2 (6 bases). V was shortened by 7 bases and J by 3 bases, with 22 bases between the two germline ends. The CDR3 covers 16 residues. Per the germline V gene, CDR1 is MDHEN and CDR2 is SYDVKM. The CDR3 sequence is CASTSITRLVHYEQYF. The CDR3 nucleotides are TGTGCCAGCACCTCCATCACGCGACTAGTGCACTACGAGCAGTACTTC.

The chain has TRBV6-5 and TRBJ2-5, with 9 bases that match TRBD1. Germline assignment: CDR1 MNHEY and CDR2 SVGAGI. This CDR3 comprises 16 residues. With 4 bases clipped from V and 1 base from J, the junction kept 7 bases outside the gene matches. The CDR3 region is CASSSGTGPPQETQYF. As DNA, the CDR3 is TGTGCCAGCAGTTCAGGGACAGGGCCTCCCCAAGAGACCCAGTACTTC.

As DNA, the CDR3 is TGTGCCAGCAGCTTGGGCAGCTCAAGTGAAGCTTTCTTT. It encodes CASSLGSSSEAFF. This chain links TRBV5-4 with TRBJ1-1; D gene unclear. The germline V gene has CDR1 SGHNT and CDR2 YYREEE (reference sequence). The CDR3 is 13 residues long. Trimming cost V 0 bases and J 7 bases, with 10 bases left between them.

The V gene is TRBV28, the J gene TRBJ2-3, with 7 bases matching TRBD2. There are 15 residues in the CDR3. The V and J ends lost 5 bases and 1 base, in that order; junction bases with no gene match: 6. Germline CDR1 reads MDHEN; CDR2 reads SYDVKM. The CDR3 protein is CASSASSGRTDTQYF. CDR3 DNA sequence: TGTGCCAGCAGTGCTTCTAGCGGACGCACAGATACGCAGTATTTT.